Listed below are T cell receptor beta chains from one sample, sequenced in a study of blood T cell repertoires in COVID-19. Clones were read by immunoSEQ multiplex PCR, and TCRdb kept only the in-frame ones, dropping some. The sample lists around 290,000 clones, roughly nine tenths occurring once. Sequencing was done on a sample of peripheral blood. The receptors were gathered from a woman younger than 45 with COVID-19, enrolled during active disease. Each CDR3 is given with its conserved first and last residue. A D gene is named only where the DNA matches it firmly. Some rows mark clone size as missing; the rest say once, few, many or name a class of expanded clone.

size,D,V,J,DNA,CDR3
NA,NA,TRBV6-6,TRBJ2-7,TGTGCCAGCAGTTACGCAGGGGCCTACGAGCAGTACTTC,CASSYAGAYEQYF
NA,TRBD1,TRBV9,TRBJ1-5,TGTGCCAGCAGCGGAACAGGGGCGGGCCAGCCCCAGCATTTT,CASSGTGAGQPQHF
NA,TRBD1,TRBV5-6,TRBJ2-1,TGTGCCAGCAGCCCACCCGGGACAGGGTACAATGAGCAGTTCTTC,CASSPPGTGYNEQFF
NA,TRBD1,TRBV28,TRBJ1-3,TGTGCCAGCAACCCGACCGGGACAGCCAACACCATATATTTT,CASNPTGTANTIYF
NA,TRBD2,TRBV13,TRBJ2-7,TGTGCCAGCAGCCCCTTAGGGAGCGGGGGATCCTACGAGCAGTACTTC,CASSPLGSGGSYEQYF
NA,TRBD1,TRBV15,TRBJ2-6,TGTGCCACCAGCAGAGATGACAGGGCTGGGGCCAACGTCCTGACTTTC,CATSRDDRAGANVLTF
NA,TRBD2,TRBV5-1,TRBJ2-1,TGCGCCAGCAGCCCGCGGACTAGCGGGACATACAATGAGCAGTTCTTC,CASSPRTSGTYNEQFF
NA,TRBD1,TRBV27,TRBJ1-5,TGTGCCAGCAAATACAGGGGCGGCAATCAGCCCCAGCATTTT,CASKYRGGNQPQHF
NA,TRBD1,TRBV10-3,TRBJ2-5,TGTGCCATCAAGTCAGGGGGCAACGGGCAAGAGACCCAGTACTTC,CAIKSGGNGQETQYF
NA,NA,TRBV19,TRBJ2-3,TGTGCCAGTACCGCAAGGGGTACAGATACGCAGTATTTT,CASTARGTDTQYF
NA,TRBD2,TRBV19,TRBJ2-2,TGTGCCAGTAGTACGGCGACTAGCGGGAGGGCCCGTGGCACCGGGGAGCTGTTTTTT,CASSTATSGRARGTGELFF
once,NA,TRBV7-8,TRBJ1-1,TGTGCCAGCAGCTTGGCTAGTCAGAGGAGAAAGAACACTGAAGCTTTCTTT,CASSLASQRRKNTEAFF
NA,TRBD1,TRBV6-1,TRBJ2-1,TGTGCCAGCAGTGCGACCCGGGACAGGGGGCAGGGTGAGCAGTTCTTC,CASSATRDRGQGEQFF
once,TRBD2,TRBV5-6,TRBJ2-7,TGTGCCAGCAGCTTGTCGGCTAGCGGGAGTAGGGCCTACGAGCAGTACTTC,CASSLSASGSRAYEQYF
NA,TRBD2,TRBV4-2,TRBJ2-1,TGTGCCAGCAGCCAAGAGGCTAGCGGGATTTACAATGAGCAGTTCTTC,CASSQEASGIYNEQFF
NA,TRBD1,TRBV29-1,TRBJ1-5,TGCAGCGTTGTTGGACAGGCCGGTCAGCCCCAGCATTTT,CSVVGQAGQPQHF